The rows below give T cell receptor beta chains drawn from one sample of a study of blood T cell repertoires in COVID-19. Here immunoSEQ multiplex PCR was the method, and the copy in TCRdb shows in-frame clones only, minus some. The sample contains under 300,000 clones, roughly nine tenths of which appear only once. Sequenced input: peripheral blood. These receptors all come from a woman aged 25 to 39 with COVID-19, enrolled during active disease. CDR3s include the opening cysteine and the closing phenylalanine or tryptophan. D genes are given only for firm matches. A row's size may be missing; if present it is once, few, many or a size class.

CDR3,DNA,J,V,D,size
CASSSTSREQFF,TGTGCCAGCAGTTCGACTAGCCGCGAGCAGTTCTTC,TRBJ2-1,TRBV27,TRBD2,few
CASSGEGHTDTQYF,TGTGCCAGCAGTGGGGAGGGCCACACAGATACGCAGTATTTT,TRBJ2-3,TRBV25-1,TRBD2,.
CASSQGQGASEAFF,TGTGCCAGCAGCCAAGGACAGGGGGCGAGTGAAGCTTTCTTT,TRBJ1-1,TRBV7-6,TRBD1,once
CASSQFPRDNSYEQYF,TGTGCCAGCAGCCAATTTCCTCGGGACAACTCCTACGAGCAGTACTTC,TRBJ2-7,TRBV3-1/TRBV3-2,.,few
CASRIYLSSNEKLFF,TGTGCCAGCAGGATCTACTTGTCCTCAAATGAAAAACTGTTTTTT,TRBJ1-4,TRBV6-5,.,.
CASSLAGGGSYEQYF,TGTGCCAGCAGTTTAGCGGGGGGCGGATCCTACGAGCAGTACTTC,TRBJ2-7,TRBV28,TRBD2,once
CASSESGRNYEQYF,TGTGCCAGCAGTGAATCTGGCAGAAACTACGAGCAGTACTTC,TRBJ2-7,TRBV2,.,.
CASSYSTRSNEKLFF,TGTGCCAGCAGTTACTCGACCAGGTCCAATGAAAAACTGTTTTTT,TRBJ1-4,TRBV6-5,.,.
CASGRDSIYEQYF,TGTGCCAGCGGTCGGGACAGTATCTACGAGCAGTACTTC,TRBJ2-7,TRBV6-5,TRBD1,.
CASSKRQQPQETQYF,TGTGCCAGCAGCAAAAGGCAACAGCCTCAAGAGACCCAGTACTTC,TRBJ2-5,TRBV21-1,.,.
CAISERGTVSYEQYF,TGTGCCATCAGTGAGAGGGGGACAGTCTCCTACGAGCAGTACTTC,TRBJ2-7,TRBV10-3,TRBD1,.
CASSRYGQGRTDTQYF,TGTGCCAGCAGCCGCTACGGACAGGGGAGGACAGATACGCAGTATTTT,TRBJ2-3,TRBV6-6,TRBD1,.
CASSQAGEGGELFF,TGTGCCAGCAGCCAAGCAGGGGAAGGCGGGGAGCTGTTTTTT,TRBJ2-2,TRBV3-1/TRBV3-2,.,.
CASSLGLAGTADTQYF,TGCGCCAGCAGCTTGGGACTAGCGGGGACCGCAGATACGCAGTATTTT,TRBJ2-3,TRBV5-1,TRBD2,.
CASSPLGGVSNQPQHF,TGTGCCAGCTCGCCATTAGGGGGGGTAAGCAATCAGCCCCAGCATTTT,TRBJ1-5,TRBV18,.,.
CATSSKKTSIHNEQFF,TGTGCCACCAGCAGTAAAAAAACTAGCATCCACAATGAGCAGTTCTTC,TRBJ2-1,TRBV15,.,.
CASSIIQGAEGYTF,TGTGCCAGCAGCATCATCCAGGGGGCGGAAGGCTACACCTTC,TRBJ1-2,TRBV5-4,TRBD1,once
CASSQEQGSYGYTF,TGCGCCAGCAGCCAAGAACAGGGTTCTTATGGCTACACCTTC,TRBJ1-2,TRBV4-1,.,.
CASSIVPLQSRELFF,TGTGCCAGTAGTATCGTCCCTCTACAGTCTCGGGAGCTGTTTTTT,TRBJ2-2,TRBV19,.,.
CASSPRTGPYGYTF,TGTGCCAGCAGCCCACGGACAGGTCCCTATGGCTACACCTTC,TRBJ1-2,TRBV5-4,TRBD1,.